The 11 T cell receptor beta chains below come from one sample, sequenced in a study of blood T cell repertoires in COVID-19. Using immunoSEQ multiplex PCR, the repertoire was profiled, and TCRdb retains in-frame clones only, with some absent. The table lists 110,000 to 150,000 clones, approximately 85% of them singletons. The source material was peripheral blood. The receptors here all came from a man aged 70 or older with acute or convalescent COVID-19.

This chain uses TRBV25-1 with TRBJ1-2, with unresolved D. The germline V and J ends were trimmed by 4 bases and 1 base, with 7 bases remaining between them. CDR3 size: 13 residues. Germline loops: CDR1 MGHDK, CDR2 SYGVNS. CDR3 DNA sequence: TGTGCCAGCAGTGGGTGGAGTAACTATGGCTACACCTTC. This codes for CASSGWSNYGYTF.

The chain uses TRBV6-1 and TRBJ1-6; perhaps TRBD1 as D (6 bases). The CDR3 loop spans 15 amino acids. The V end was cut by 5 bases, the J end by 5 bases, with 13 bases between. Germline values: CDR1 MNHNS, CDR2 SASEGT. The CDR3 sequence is CASSLVNRDNSPLHF. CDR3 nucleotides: TGTGCCAGCAGTTTAGTCAACAGGGATAATTCACCCCTCCACTTT.

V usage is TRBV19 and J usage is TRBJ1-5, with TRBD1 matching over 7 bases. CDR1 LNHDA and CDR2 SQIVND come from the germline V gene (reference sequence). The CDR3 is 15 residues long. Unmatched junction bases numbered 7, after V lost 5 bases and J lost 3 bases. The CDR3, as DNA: TGTGCCAGTAGTCAAGGGGGCGCGGACAATCAGCCCCAGCATTTT. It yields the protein CASSQGGADNQPQHF.

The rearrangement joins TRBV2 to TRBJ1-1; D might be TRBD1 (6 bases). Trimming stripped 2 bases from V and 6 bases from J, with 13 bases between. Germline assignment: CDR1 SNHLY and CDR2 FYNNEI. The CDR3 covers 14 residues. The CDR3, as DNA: TGTGCCAGCAGTGAACATAAGGGGGTCCCTGAAGCTTTCTTT. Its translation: CASSEHKGVPEAFF.

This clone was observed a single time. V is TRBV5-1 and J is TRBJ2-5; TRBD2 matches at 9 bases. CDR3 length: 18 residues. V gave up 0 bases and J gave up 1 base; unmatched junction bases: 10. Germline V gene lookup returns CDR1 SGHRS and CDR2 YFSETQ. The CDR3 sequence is CASSLVPLLAGVQETQYF. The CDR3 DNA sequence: TGCGCCAGCAGCTTGGTCCCCCTTTTAGCGGGGGTCCAAGAGACCCAGTACTTC.

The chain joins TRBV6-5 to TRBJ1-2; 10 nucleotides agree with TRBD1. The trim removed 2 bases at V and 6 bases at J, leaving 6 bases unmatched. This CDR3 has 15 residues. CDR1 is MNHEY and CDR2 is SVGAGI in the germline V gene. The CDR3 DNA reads TGTGCCAGCAGTTACGACAGGGGGCATTTGGATGGCTACACCTTC. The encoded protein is CASSYDRGHLDGYTF.

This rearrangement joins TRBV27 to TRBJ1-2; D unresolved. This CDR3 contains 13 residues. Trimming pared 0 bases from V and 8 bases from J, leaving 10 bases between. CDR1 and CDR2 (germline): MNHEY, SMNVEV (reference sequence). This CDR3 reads CASSLSEGYGYTF. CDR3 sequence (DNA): TGTGCCAGCAGTTTATCGGAGGGTTACGGCTACACCTTC.

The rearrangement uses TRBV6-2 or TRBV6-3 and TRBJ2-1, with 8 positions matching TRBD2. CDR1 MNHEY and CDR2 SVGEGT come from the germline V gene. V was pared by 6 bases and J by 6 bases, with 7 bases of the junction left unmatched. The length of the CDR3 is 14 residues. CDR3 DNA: TGTGCCAGCAGCTCTAGCGGGCTGCGCAATGAGCAGTTCTTC. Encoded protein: CASSSSGLRNEQFF.

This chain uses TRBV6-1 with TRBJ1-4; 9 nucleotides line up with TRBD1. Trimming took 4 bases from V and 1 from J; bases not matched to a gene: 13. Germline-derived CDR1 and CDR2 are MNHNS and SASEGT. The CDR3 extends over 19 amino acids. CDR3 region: CASSGPPSTGGLTNEKLFF. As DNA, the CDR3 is TGTGCCAGCAGTGGACCTCCCTCAACAGGGGGCTTAACTAATGAAAAACTGTTTTTT.

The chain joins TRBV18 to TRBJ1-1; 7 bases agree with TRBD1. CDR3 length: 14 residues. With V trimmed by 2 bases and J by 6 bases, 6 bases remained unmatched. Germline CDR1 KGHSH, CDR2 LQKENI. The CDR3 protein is CASSPSRGAAEAFF. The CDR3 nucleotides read TGTGCCAGCTCACCAAGCAGGGGGGCAGCTGAAGCTTTCTTT. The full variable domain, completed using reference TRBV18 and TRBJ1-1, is NAGVMQNPRHLVRRRGQEARLRCSPMKGHSHVYWYRQLPEEGLKFMVYLQKENIIDESGMPKERFSAEFPKEGPSILRIQQVVRGDSAAYFCASSPSRGAAEAFFGQGTRLTVV.

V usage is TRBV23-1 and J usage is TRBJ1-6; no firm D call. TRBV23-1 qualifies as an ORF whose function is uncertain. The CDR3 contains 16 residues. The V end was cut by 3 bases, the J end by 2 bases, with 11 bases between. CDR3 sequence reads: CASSHPRHPYNSPLHF. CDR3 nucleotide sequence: TGCGCCAGCAGTCACCCTAGGCACCCCTATAATTCACCCCTCCACTTT.